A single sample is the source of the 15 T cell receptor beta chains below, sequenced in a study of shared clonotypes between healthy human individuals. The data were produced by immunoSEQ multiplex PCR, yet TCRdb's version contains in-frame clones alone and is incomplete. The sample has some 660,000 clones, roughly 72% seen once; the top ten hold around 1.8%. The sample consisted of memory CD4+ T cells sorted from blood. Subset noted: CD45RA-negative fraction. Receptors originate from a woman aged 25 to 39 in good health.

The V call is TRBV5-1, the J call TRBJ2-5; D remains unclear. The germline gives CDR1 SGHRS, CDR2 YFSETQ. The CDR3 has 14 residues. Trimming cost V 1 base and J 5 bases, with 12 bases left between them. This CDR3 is CASSLFLVGETQYF. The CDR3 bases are TGCGCCAGCAGCTTGTTTCTGGTTGGGGAGACCCAGTACTTC. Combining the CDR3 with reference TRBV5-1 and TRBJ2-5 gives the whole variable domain KAGVTQTPRYLIKTRGQQVTLSCSPISGHRSVSWYQQTPGQGLQFLFEYFSETQRNKGNFPGRFSGRQFSNSRSEMNVSTLELGDSALYLCASSLFLVGETQYFGPGTRLLVL.

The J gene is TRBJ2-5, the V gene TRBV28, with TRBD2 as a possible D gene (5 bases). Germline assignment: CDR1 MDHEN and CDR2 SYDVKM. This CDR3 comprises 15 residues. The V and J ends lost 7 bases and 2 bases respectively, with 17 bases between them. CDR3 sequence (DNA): TGTGCCAGCACCCCACGGCGGGCGATACAAGAGACCCAGTACTTC. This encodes CASTPRRAIQETQYF.

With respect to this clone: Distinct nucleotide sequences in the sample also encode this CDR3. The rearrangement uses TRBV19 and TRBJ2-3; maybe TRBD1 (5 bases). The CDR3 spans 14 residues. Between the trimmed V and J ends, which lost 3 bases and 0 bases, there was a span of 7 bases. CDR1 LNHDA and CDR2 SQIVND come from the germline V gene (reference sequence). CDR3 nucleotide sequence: TGTGCCAGTAGTATTAGGGGTAGCACAGATACGCAGTATTTT. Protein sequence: CASSIRGSTDTQYF.

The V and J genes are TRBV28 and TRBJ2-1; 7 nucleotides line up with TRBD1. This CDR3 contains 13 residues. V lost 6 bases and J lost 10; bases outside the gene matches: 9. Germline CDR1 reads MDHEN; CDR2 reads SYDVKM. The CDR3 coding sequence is TGTGCCAGCAGATGGCAGGGGGTTAAGGAGCAGTTCTTC. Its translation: CASRWQGVKEQFF.

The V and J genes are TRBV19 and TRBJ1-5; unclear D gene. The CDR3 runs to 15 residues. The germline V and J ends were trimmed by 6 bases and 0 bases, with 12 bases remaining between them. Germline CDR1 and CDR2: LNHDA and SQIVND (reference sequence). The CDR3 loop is CASSGDDGSNQPQHF. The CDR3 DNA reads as TGTGCCAGTAGCGGGGATGACGGTAGCAATCAGCCCCAGCATTTT.

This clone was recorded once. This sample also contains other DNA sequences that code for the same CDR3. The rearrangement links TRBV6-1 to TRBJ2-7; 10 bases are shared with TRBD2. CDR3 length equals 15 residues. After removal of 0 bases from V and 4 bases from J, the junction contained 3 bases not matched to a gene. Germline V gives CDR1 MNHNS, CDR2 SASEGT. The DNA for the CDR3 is TGTGCCAGCAGTGAAGCAGGACTAGCGGTTTACGAGCAGTACTTC. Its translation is CASSEAGLAVYEQYF.

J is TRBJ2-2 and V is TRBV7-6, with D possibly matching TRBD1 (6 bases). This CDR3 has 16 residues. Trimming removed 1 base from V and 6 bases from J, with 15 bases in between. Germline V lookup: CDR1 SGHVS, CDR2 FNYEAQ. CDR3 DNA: TGTGCCAGCAGCTTAGAAGTTCAGGGGACGTCCGGGGAGCTGTTTTTT. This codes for CASSLEVQGTSGELFF.

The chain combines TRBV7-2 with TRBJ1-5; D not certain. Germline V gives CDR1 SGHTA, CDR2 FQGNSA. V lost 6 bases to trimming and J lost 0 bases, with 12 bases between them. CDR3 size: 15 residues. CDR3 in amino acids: CASSYNFNSNQPQHF. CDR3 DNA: TGTGCCAGCAGTTACAATTTCAATAGCAATCAGCCCCAGCATTTT.

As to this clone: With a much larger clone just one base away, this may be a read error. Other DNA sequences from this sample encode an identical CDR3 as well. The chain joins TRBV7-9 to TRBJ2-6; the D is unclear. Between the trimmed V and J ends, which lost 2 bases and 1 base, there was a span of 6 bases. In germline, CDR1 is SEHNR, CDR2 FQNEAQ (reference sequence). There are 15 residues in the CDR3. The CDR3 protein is CASSLMGSGANVLTF. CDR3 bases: TGTGCCAGCAGCTTAATGGGTTCTGGGGCCAACGTCCTGACTTTC.

CDR3 nucleotides: TGTGCCAGCAGCCAAGGAAGAGGTGTTCCGGATGAGCAGTTCTTC. Protein product: CASSQGRGVPDEQFF. The V and J genes are TRBV14 and TRBJ2-1; D gene unclear. The CDR3 totals 15 residues. Deletions cut 1 base from V and 8 bases from J, with 15 bases between. Germline CDR1 is SGHDN and CDR2 is FVKESK.

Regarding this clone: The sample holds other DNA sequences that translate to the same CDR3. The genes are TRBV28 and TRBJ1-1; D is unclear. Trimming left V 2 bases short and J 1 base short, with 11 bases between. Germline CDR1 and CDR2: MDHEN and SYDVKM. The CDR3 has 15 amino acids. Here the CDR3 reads CASSLGGRQNTEAFF. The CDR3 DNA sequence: TGTGCCAGCAGTTTAGGAGGACGGCAGAACACTGAAGCTTTCTTT.

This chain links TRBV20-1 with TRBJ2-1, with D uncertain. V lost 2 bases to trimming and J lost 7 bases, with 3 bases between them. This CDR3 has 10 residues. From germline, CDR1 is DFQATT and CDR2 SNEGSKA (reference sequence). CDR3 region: CSARQNEQFF. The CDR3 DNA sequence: TGCAGTGCTAGACAGAATGAGCAGTTCTTC.

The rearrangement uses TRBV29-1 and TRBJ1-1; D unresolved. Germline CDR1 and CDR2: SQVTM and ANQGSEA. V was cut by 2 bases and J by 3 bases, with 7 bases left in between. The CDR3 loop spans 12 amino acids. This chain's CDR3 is CSVEFSDTEAFF. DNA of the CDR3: TGCAGCGTTGAATTTTCTGACACTGAAGCTTTCTTT.

This CDR3 reads CASSRTGWGEPQHF. CDR3 coding DNA: TGTGCCAGCAGCCGAACAGGGTGGGGAGAGCCCCAGCATTTT. V usage is TRBV6-5 and J usage is TRBJ1-5, with D tentatively TRBD1 (6 bases). V was cut by 6 bases and J by 8 bases, with 17 bases left in between. CDR1 and CDR2 from the germline V gene are MNHEY and SVGAGI. The CDR3 runs to 14 residues.

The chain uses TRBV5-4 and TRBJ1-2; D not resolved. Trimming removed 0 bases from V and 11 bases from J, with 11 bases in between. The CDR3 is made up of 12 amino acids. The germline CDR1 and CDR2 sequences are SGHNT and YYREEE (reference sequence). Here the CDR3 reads CASSLGGGFYTF. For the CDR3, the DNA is TGTGCCAGCAGCTTGGGGGGAGGGTTTTACACCTTC.